This T cell receptor beta chain was obtained from a study of blood T cell repertoires in COVID-19. Whole-study context: COVID-19 samples, acute and convalescent, were from the United States, Italy and Spain. In each case, the material was cDNA or gDNA derived from T cells, B-cell-depleted T cells, or PBMCs.

The CDR3 runs to 18 residues. The ends were cut back, 1 base at V and 0 bases at J, with 16 bases in the middle. Germline CDR1 is MNHNS and CDR2 is SASEGT. Sequenced by immunoSEQ multiplex PCR; TCRdb stores in-frame clones only, minus some. The sample records hundreds of thousands of clones, 75% to 85% being singletons. Sequences were obtained from PBMCs or T cells enriched from blood (not recorded which). The source of this sequence is a man aged 25-45 years with acute COVID-19. The chain combines TRBV6-1 with TRBJ1-5; perhaps TRBD1 as D (5 bases). The chain's CDR3 is CASSEEGARGVSNQPQHF. DNA for the CDR3: TGTGCCAGCAGTGAAGAAGGGGCACGGGGGGTTAGCAATCAGCCCCAGCATTTT.